One sample yielded the 27 T cell receptor beta chains listed below, sequenced in a study of blood T cells in healthy people across ages. Using a J-beta primer mix together with a sample-barcoded 5' primer, a second PCR was run for about 6 to 11 cycles. TCRdb recomputed calls from the 5' RACE reads with MiXCR, one row per CDR3 protein. Counted here are 1.5 million to 2 million distinct CDR3 sequences, 28% occurring once; the ten biggest clones make up more than 6%. Sequencing was performed on blood. The receptor set was obtained from a woman in her twenties or thirties in good health.

This clonotype was observed a handful of times. This sequence joins TRBV12-3 or TRBV12-4 and TRBJ2-2; TRBD2 matches at 12 bases. V was clipped by 6 bases and J by 4 bases; unmatched bases: 3. The CDR3 sequence is 15 residues long. CDR3 loop: CASSPSGGGTGELFF. Written as DNA, the CDR3 is TGTGCCAGCAGCCCTAGCGGGGGGGGCACCGGGGAGCTGTTTTTT.

There are many counts of this clonotype. The chain combines TRBV18 with TRBJ1-2; D is possibly TRBD1 (6 bases). V was shortened by 8 bases and J by 4 bases, with 14 bases between the two germline ends. The germline CDR1 and CDR2 sequences are KGHSH and LQKENI. CDR3 size: 13 residues. CDR3 coding DNA: TGTGCCAGCAGCCCCTCAGGGGTCTATGGCTACACCTTC. Encoded protein: CASSPSGVYGYTF.

The chain couples TRBV20-1 to TRBJ2-2, with TRBD2 identical over 8 bases. The ends lost 0 bases at V and 2 bases at J; junction bases unmatched: 5. Germline V lookup: CDR1 DFQATT, CDR2 SNEGSKA (reference sequence). The CDR3 runs 16 residues. The CDR3 DNA reads TGCAGTGCTAGAGATCACGGGGGGGTAAACACCGGGGAGCTGTTTTTT. Protein: CSARDHGGVNTGELFF.

This clonotype occurred once. This may come from a read error, since a much larger clone is one base off. The chain employs TRBV5-1 and TRBJ2-6; no clear D. Looked up from germline, CDR1 is SGHRS and CDR2 is YFSETQ. There are 15 residues in the CDR3. DNA of the CDR3: TGCGTCACCCGATTTGACCACTCTGGGGCCAACGTCCTGACTTTC. Amino acids: CVTRFDHSGANVLTF.

Only a few counts were recorded for this clonotype. The J gene is TRBJ1-6, the V gene TRBV6-5; no firm D call. The CDR3 runs 14 residues. The V and J ends lost 7 bases and 8 bases respectively, with 15 bases between them. Germline V lookup: CDR1 MNHEY, CDR2 SVGAGI. Here the CDR3 DNA reads TGTGCCAGCAAGTCCGCCGCACGTGATTCACCCCTCCACTTT. Translated: CASKSAARDSPLHF.

The chain recombines TRBV5-1 with TRBJ2-5; 12 bases match TRBD1. Germline V CDR1 and CDR2: SGHRS, YFSETQ. V was clipped by 4 bases and J by 9 bases; unmatched bases: 4. This CDR3 is 13 amino acids long. CDR3 in DNA: TGCGCCAGCAGCCACGGGACAGGGGGCGCCCAGTACTTC. Translation gives CASSHGTGGAQYF.

This clonotype was recorded a few times. An end of the junction differs from the germline gene, which may be a read error. The chain couples TRBV15 to TRBJ2-1; 11 bases are shared with TRBD2. CDR3 length: 16 amino acids. From germline, CDR1 is LNHNV and CDR2 YYDKDF (reference sequence). CDR3 amino acids: CAASSYGTSGYNEQFF. The CDR3 DNA follows: TGTGCCGCCAGCAGCTACGGGACTAGCGGATACAATGAGCAGTTCTTC.

The J gene is TRBJ1-2, the V gene TRBV5-1, with TRBD1 identical over 8 bases. Germline CDR1 SGHRS, CDR2 YFSETQ. V dropped 9 bases and J dropped 7; count of bases not matched to a gene: 17. The CDR3 runs to 15 residues. In DNA, the CDR3 is TGCGCCACCCGAGAGGGGACAGGCTCTGGGGGTGGCTACACCTTC. Its translation: CATREGTGSGGGYTF.

This chain joins TRBV7-9 and TRBJ2-1; D is unclear. CDR1 is SEHNR, CDR2 FQNEAQ, per germline (reference sequence). The CDR3 spans 13 residues. The V gene lost 6 bases and the J gene lost 13 bases, with 19 bases spanning the gap. The CDR3 bases are TGTGCCAGCAGAGATTTAAGATCAGAGACCCAGTTCTTC. This gives the protein CASRDLRSETQFF.

In this sample, this clonotype turned up a few times. The rearrangement links TRBV29-1 to TRBJ2-4, with D tentatively TRBD1 (7 bases). V gave up 4 bases and J gave up 7 bases, with 14 bases separating them. This CDR3 region has 13 residues. CDR1 SQVTM and CDR2 ANQGSEA come from the germline V gene. The CDR3 bases are TGCAGCGTTGGAGAGACAGGGAGGAACATTCAGTACTTC. The encoded protein is CSVGETGRNIQYF.

This clonotype was observed a few times. The chain recombines TRBV6-1 with TRBJ2-1, with D perhaps matching TRBD2 (6 bases). The J call may be wrong; the DNA end is better matched by TRBJ2-7. This CDR3 contains 15 residues. Germline CDR1 reads MNHNS; CDR2 reads SASEGT. In DNA form, the CDR3 reads TGTGCCAGCAGTGACATGGGGGGATCCTACAATGAGCAGTACTTC. Residues: CASSDMGGSYNEQYF.

This clonotype appeared a few times. The gene calls are TRBV18 and TRBJ2-3, with D uncertain. With 4 bases removed from V and 1 base from J, the gap between germline ends came to 12 bases. The CDR3 runs to 15 residues. Germline V gives CDR1 KGHSH, CDR2 LQKENI. CDR3 sequence reads: CASSLDLKGTDTQYF. As DNA, the CDR3 is TGTGCCAGCTCACTGGATCTCAAGGGCACAGATACGCAGTATTTT. Using reference TRBV18 and TRBJ2-3 for the parts outside the CDR3, the full variable domain is NAGVMQNPRHLVRRRGQEARLRCSPMKGHSHVYWYRQLPEEGLKFMVYLQKENIIDESGMPKERFSAEFPKEGPSILRIQQVVRGDSAAYFCASSLDLKGTDTQYFGPGTRLTVL.

The table lists this clonotype with a few counts. This chain joins TRBV20-1 and TRBJ2-4, with 7 bases identical to TRBD2. The J call is doubtful: the DNA matches TRBJ2-7 better. The CDR3 has 15 amino acids. Germline V gives CDR1 DFQATT, CDR2 SNEGSKA (reference sequence). The CDR3 reads CSARVFGGRAVEQYF. The CDR3 coding sequence is TGCAGTGCTAGAGTCTTTGGAGGGAGGGCCGTCGAGCAGTACTTC.

The chain couples TRBV9 to TRBJ2-4; D remains unclear. The germline V and J ends were trimmed by 2 bases and 13 bases, with 16 bases remaining between them. This CDR3 has 13 residues. CDR1 and CDR2 (germline): SGDLS, YYNGEE. The DNA for the CDR3 is TGTGCCAGCAGCGTTTCAGACAACAATGAGCAGTACTTC. This sequence encodes CASSVSDNNEQYF.

This clonotype occurred many times. This chain uses TRBV20-1 with TRBJ2-1; D uncertain. Germline V gene sequence: CDR1 DFQATT, CDR2 SNEGSKA (reference sequence). The length of the CDR3 is 14 residues. The ends were cut back, 4 bases at V and 0 bases at J, with 10 bases in the middle. The CDR3 loop is CSAKRESSYNEQFF. CDR3 nucleotides: TGCAGTGCTAAGCGAGAGAGCTCCTACAATGAGCAGTTCTTC.

This chain links TRBV7-2 with TRBJ2-1; 10 nucleotides align to TRBD2. The CDR3 consists of 15 residues. Trimming cost V 5 bases and J 7 bases; bases outside gene matches: 8. CDR1 SGHTA and CDR2 FQGNSA come from the germline V gene. This CDR3 is CASSKQRGGSNEQFF. The CDR3 DNA reads TGTGCCAGCAGCAAACAGCGGGGGGGTTCGAATGAGCAGTTCTTC.

This clonotype was picked up a small number of times. The chain has TRBV12-3 or TRBV12-4 and TRBJ2-7, with D possibly matching TRBD2 (6 bases). The CDR3 is 15 amino acids. V was pared by 6 bases and J by 0 bases, with 15 bases between. CDR3 nucleotides: TGTGCCAGCAGCCGTGGAGGGATTAGCTCCTACGAGCAGTACTTC. It translates to CASSRGGISSYEQYF.

The CDR3 DNA reads as TGTGCCAGCAGGTCGTCACTAGCGGGGTTTCCCGCAGATACGCAGTATTTT. Amino acids: CASRSSLAGFPADTQYF. The chain combines TRBV6-2 or TRBV6-3 with TRBJ2-3; 10 bases agree with TRBD2. The germline gives CDR1 MNHEY, CDR2 SVGEGT. With 6 bases clipped from V and 4 bases from J, the junction kept 13 bases outside the gene matches. The CDR3 totals 17 residues.

The CDR3 DNA follows: TGTGCCAGCAGCTTAACGGGAGCTTTGAACGAGCAGTACTTC. Translated, it gives CASSLTGALNEQYF. V is TRBV7-6 and J is TRBJ2-4; TRBD2 might be the D (6 bases). The DNA end is a closer match to TRBJ2-7, so the J assignment may be wrong. CDR3 length: 14 amino acids. Germline CDR1 SGHVS, CDR2 FNYEAQ.

This clonotype was seen more than once but under ten times. This chain joins TRBV20-1 and TRBJ1-1; 7 nucleotides agree with TRBD1. The CDR3 consists of 16 residues. The trim removed 0 bases at V and 7 bases at J, leaving 14 bases unmatched. CDR1 DFQATT and CDR2 SNEGSKA come from the germline V gene (reference sequence). The chain's CDR3 is CSARDPGQPLSFEAFF. CDR3 DNA sequence: TGCAGTGCTAGAGACCCGGGACAGCCCCTCAGCTTTGAAGCTTTCTTT.

The genes are TRBV6-5 and TRBJ1-6; D is undetermined. The CDR3 has 14 amino acids. Trimming took 0 bases from V and 10 from J, leaving 10 bases between them. CDR1 is MNHEY and CDR2 is SVGAGI in the germline V gene. The CDR3 sequence is CASSYSGPASPLHF. DNA of the CDR3: TGTGCCAGCAGTTACTCGGGTCCGGCCTCACCCCTCCACTTT.

The table lists this clonotype with many counts. The CDR3 reads CASSQGYAGGGDIQYF. Here the CDR3 DNA reads TGCGCCAGCAGCCAAGGATATGCGGGAGGGGGAGACATTCAGTACTTC. The rearrangement uses TRBV4-3 and TRBJ2-4, with 9 positions matching TRBD2. The germline CDR1 and CDR2 sequences are LGHNA and YSLEER. Losses at the gene ends were 1 base for V and 8 bases for J; bases not matched to a gene: 9. The CDR3 runs 16 residues.

As for this clonotype: The junction shows a germline mismatch at one end, possibly a read error. The chain uses TRBV24-1 and TRBJ2-1, with 12 nucleotides matching TRBD2. The CDR3 spans 17 residues. Germline V gene lookup returns CDR1 KGHDR and CDR2 SFDVKD. Here the CDR3 reads CATSDFSSGGAYDEQFF. The CDR3 region has the DNA TGTGCCACCAGTGATTTTTCTAGCGGGGGGGCCTACGATGAGCAGTTCTTC.

The chain carries TRBV7-2 and TRBJ2-7; 7 bases line up with TRBD1. Germline-derived CDR1 and CDR2 are SGHTA and FQGNSA. Trimming removed 1 base from V and 3 bases from J; junction bases left unmatched: 6. This CDR3 spans 15 amino acids. The CDR3 region has the DNA TGTGCCAGCAGCTTAGAAGAGTACAGGGGCTACGAGCAGTACTTC. Translation gives CASSLEEYRGYEQYF.

The chain has TRBV21-1 and TRBJ2-7. TRBV21-1 is a recognized pseudogene. This CDR3 has 13 amino acids. The CDR3 DNA follows: TGTGCCAGCGTGGAAAGAACCTCCTACGAGCAGTACTTC. Its translation is CASVERTSYEQYF.

The chain is built from TRBV29-1 and TRBJ2-4, with TRBD1 matching over 10 bases. The DNA end is a closer match to TRBJ2-7, so the J assignment may be wrong. The CDR3 totals 13 residues. Germline loops: CDR1 SQVTM, CDR2 ANQGSEA. The CDR3 DNA reads TGCAGCGCTACTGGGACAGGGGAGGGCGAGCAGTACTTC. Encoded protein: CSATGTGEGEQYF.

This clonotype was observed at least ten times. This chain joins TRBV5-1 and TRBJ2-3, with TRBD2 matching over 8 bases. CDR3 size: 16 residues. CDR1 is SGHRS, CDR2 YFSETQ, per germline. V shed 4 bases, J shed 4 bases, and the junction held 11 bases outside the gene matches. The CDR3 bases are TGCGCCAGCAGCCCCGGGGGGGCTAGAAAGGCAGATACGCAGTATTTT. It translates to CASSPGGARKADTQYF.